This paragraph covers one T cell receptor beta chain sequence. Losses at the gene ends were 5 bases for V and 6 bases for J; bases not matched to a gene: 14. Germline V gene lookup returns CDR1 SGHNT and CDR2 YENEEA. The CDR3 totals 16 residues. The authors' processing: Estimation of nucleated cell counts relied on the amplification of reference gene primers. The data were produced by immunoSEQ multiplex PCR, yet TCRdb's version contains in-frame clones alone and is incomplete. The D gene and trimming were derived from the DNA, and the V and J assignments and clone size from that table. The sample records over 150,000 clones, around 84% being singletons. These data originate in a study of blood T cell repertoires in COVID-19. Study-wide background: Sites across the United States, Italy and Spain contributed samples from acute and convalescent COVID-19. PBMCs, B-cell-depleted T cells, or T cells were the source of the cDNA or gDNA that made up the material.

The sequence was collected from an older man with acute or convalescent COVID-19. Input material: peripheral blood. The rearrangement uses TRBV11-3 and TRBJ2-7; 9 bases map to TRBD2. This chain's CDR3 is CASSRRVGAGGSEQYF. The DNA of the CDR3 is TGTGCCAGCAGCCGACGGGTCGGAGCGGGGGGTTCCGAGCAGTACTTC. Combining the CDR3 with reference TRBV11-3 and TRBJ2-7 gives the whole variable domain EAGVVQSPRYKIIEKKQPVAFWCNPISGHNTLYWYLQNLGQGPELLIRYENEEAVDDSQLPKDRFSAERLKGVDSTLKIQPAELGDSAVYLCASSRRVGAGGSEQYFGPGTRLTVT.